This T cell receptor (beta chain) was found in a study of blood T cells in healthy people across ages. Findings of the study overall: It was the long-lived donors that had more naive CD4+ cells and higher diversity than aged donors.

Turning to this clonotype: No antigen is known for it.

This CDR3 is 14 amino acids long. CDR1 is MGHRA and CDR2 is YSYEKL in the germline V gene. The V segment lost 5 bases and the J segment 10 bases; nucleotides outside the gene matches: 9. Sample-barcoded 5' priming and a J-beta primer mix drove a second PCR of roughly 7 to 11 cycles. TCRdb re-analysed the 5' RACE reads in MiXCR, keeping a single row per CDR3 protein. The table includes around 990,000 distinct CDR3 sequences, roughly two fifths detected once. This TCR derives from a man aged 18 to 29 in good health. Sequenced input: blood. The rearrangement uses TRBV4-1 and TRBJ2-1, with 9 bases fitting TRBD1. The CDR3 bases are TGCGCCAGCAGCTTTCGACAGGGGGTGGACGAGCAGTTCTTC. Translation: CASSFRQGVDEQFF.